This is a list of T cell receptor beta chains from one sample in a study of blood T cell repertoires in COVID-19. The table came from immunoSEQ multiplex PCR; TCRdb's copy has only in-frame clones and leaves some out. This sample carries around 80,000 clones, over 75% of them seen once, and the ten largest clones take 9.5% to 15%. Sequenced sample: peripheral blood. Receptor source: a man older than 75 with acute or convalescent COVID-19. CDR3s include the opening cysteine and the closing phenylalanine or tryptophan. Fields, in order: V gene, clone size, J gene, D gene, CDR3 protein, CDR3 DNA. D genes are given only for firm matches. The size field is filled for only some rows; it gives once, few, many or a size class.

v_gene: TRBV9; abundance: .; j_gene: TRBJ1-5; d_gene: .; CDR3aa: CASSVGSGNQPQHF; CDR3nt: TGTGCCAGCAGCGTAGGGAGTGGCAATCAGCCCCAGCATTTT
v_gene: TRBV11-2; abundance: .; j_gene: TRBJ2-3; d_gene: TRBD2; CDR3aa: CASSHNGGAADTQYF; CDR3nt: TGTGCCAGCAGTCACAACGGGGGGGCAGCCGATACGCAGTATTTT
v_gene: TRBV10-3; abundance: .; j_gene: TRBJ1-4; d_gene: .; CDR3aa: CAISSRSEEKLFF; CDR3nt: TGTGCCATCAGTTCAAGGAGCGAGGAAAAACTGTTTTTT
v_gene: TRBV18; abundance: .; j_gene: TRBJ2-7; d_gene: TRBD1; CDR3aa: CASSPLGRQGGYEQYF; CDR3nt: TGTGCCAGCTCACCCCTCGGGAGACAGGGGGGGTACGAGCAGTACTTC
v_gene: TRBV7-9; abundance: .; j_gene: TRBJ2-7; d_gene: TRBD1; CDR3aa: CASSFGQGGSYEQYF; CDR3nt: TGTGCCAGCAGCTTTGGACAGGGGGGGTCCTACGAGCAGTACTTC
v_gene: TRBV2; abundance: .; j_gene: TRBJ2-7; d_gene: TRBD1; CDR3aa: CASRPGQYYEQYF; CDR3nt: TGTGCCAGCAGACCGGGACAGTACTACGAGCAGTACTTC
v_gene: TRBV5-1; abundance: .; j_gene: TRBJ2-1; d_gene: .; CDR3aa: CASSLDNYNEQFF; CDR3nt: TGCGCCAGCAGCTTGGATAACTACAATGAGCAGTTCTTC
v_gene: TRBV5-4; abundance: few; j_gene: TRBJ1-2; d_gene: TRBD1; CDR3aa: CASSRLTGNNGYTF; CDR3nt: TGTGCCAGCAGCCGGTTGACAGGGAACAATGGCTACACCTTC
v_gene: TRBV4-1; abundance: .; j_gene: TRBJ1-1; d_gene: .; CDR3aa: CASSQGPAGVTEAFF; CDR3nt: TGCGCCAGCAGCCAAGGTCCCGCCGGGGTCACTGAAGCTTTCTTT
v_gene: TRBV29-1; abundance: .; j_gene: TRBJ2-1; d_gene: TRBD2; CDR3aa: CSVLGTSRLGNEQFF; CDR3nt: TGCAGCGTCTTGGGGACTAGCAGGTTGGGCAATGAGCAGTTCTTC
v_gene: TRBV30; abundance: .; j_gene: TRBJ2-3; d_gene: TRBD2; CDR3aa: CAWSRTSGGNTDTQYF; CDR3nt: TGTGCCTGGAGTCGGACTAGCGGGGGAAACACAGATACGCAGTATTTT
v_gene: TRBV6-5; abundance: .; j_gene: TRBJ2-5; d_gene: TRBD1; CDR3aa: CASKKTGSVTQYF; CDR3nt: TGTGCCAGTAAGAAGACAGGGTCGGTGACCCAGTACTTC
v_gene: TRBV10-3; abundance: .; j_gene: TRBJ1-1; d_gene: TRBD1; CDR3aa: CAIKGGQGEIEAFF; CDR3nt: TGTGCCATCAAGGGCGGACAGGGGGAGATTGAAGCTTTCTTT
v_gene: TRBV3-1/TRBV3-2; abundance: .; j_gene: TRBJ1-1; d_gene: .; CDR3aa: CASSRAGRVEAFF; CDR3nt: TGTGCCAGCAGCCGGGCGGGGAGGGTGGAAGCTTTCTTT
v_gene: TRBV6-1; abundance: .; j_gene: TRBJ1-2; d_gene: .; CDR3aa: CASSEADGTNYGYTF; CDR3nt: TGTGCCAGCAGTGAAGCTGACGGGACTAACTATGGCTACACCTTC
v_gene: TRBV29-1; abundance: .; j_gene: TRBJ1-1; d_gene: TRBD1; CDR3aa: CSVDYRGTEAFF; CDR3nt: TGCAGCGTTGACTACAGGGGCACTGAAGCTTTCTTT
v_gene: TRBV7-2; abundance: .; j_gene: TRBJ2-6; d_gene: .; CDR3aa: CASSWQGKGANVLTF; CDR3nt: TGTGCCAGCAGCTGGCAGGGGAAAGGGGCCAACGTCCTGACTTTC
v_gene: TRBV27; abundance: .; j_gene: TRBJ1-5; d_gene: .; CDR3aa: CASSLSRTENQPQHF; CDR3nt: TGTGCCAGCAGTTTATCGAGGACAGAGAATCAGCCCCAGCATTTT
v_gene: TRBV27; abundance: .; j_gene: TRBJ2-5; d_gene: TRBD1; CDR3aa: CASSLSRGRETQYF; CDR3nt: TGTGCCAGCAGTTTAAGCAGGGGGCGCGAGACCCAGTACTTC
v_gene: TRBV6-2/TRBV6-3; abundance: .; j_gene: TRBJ2-5; d_gene: .; CDR3aa: CASSYGRLAQRNFHETQYF; CDR3nt: TGTGCCAGCAGTTACGGCCGGCTAGCCCAGAGAAACTTTCACGAGACCCAGTACTTC
v_gene: TRBV5-1; abundance: .; j_gene: TRBJ1-6; d_gene: .; CDR3aa: CASSTDRGSPLHF; CDR3nt: TGCGCCAGCAGCACTGATCGGGGTTCACCCCTCCACTTT
v_gene: TRBV5-1; abundance: .; j_gene: TRBJ1-2; d_gene: TRBD1; CDR3aa: CATGTGEDYGYTF; CDR3nt: TGCGCCACCGGGACAGGGGAAGACTATGGCTACACCTTC
v_gene: TRBV5-4; abundance: few; j_gene: TRBJ2-7; d_gene: .; CDR3aa: CASSLAVYEQYF; CDR3nt: TGTGCCAGCAGCTTGGCCGTATACGAGCAGTACTTC
v_gene: TRBV2; abundance: .; j_gene: TRBJ1-2; d_gene: TRBD1; CDR3aa: CASNGERGQGGYTF; CDR3nt: TGTGCCAGCAATGGAGAGAGGGGGCAGGGCGGCTACACCTTC
v_gene: TRBV5-4; abundance: once; j_gene: TRBJ1-1; d_gene: TRBD1; CDR3aa: CASSTGQGSYTEAFF; CDR3nt: TGTGCCAGCAGCACGGGACAGGGATCATACACTGAAGCTTTCTTT
v_gene: TRBV19; abundance: once; j_gene: TRBJ1-6; d_gene: .; CDR3aa: CASSIADSPLHF; CDR3nt: TGTGCCAGTAGTATAGCCGATTCACCCCTCCACTTT
v_gene: TRBV18; abundance: .; j_gene: TRBJ1-6; d_gene: TRBD1; CDR3aa: CASSPGQGARGVNSPLHF; CDR3nt: TGTGCCAGCTCACCGGGACAGGGGGCGCGGGGGGTAAATTCACCCCTCCACTTT
v_gene: TRBV30; abundance: once; j_gene: TRBJ2-5; d_gene: .; CDR3aa: CAWSDRVETQYF; CDR3nt: TGTGCCTGGAGTGACAGGGTCGAGACCCAGTACTTC
v_gene: TRBV7-9; abundance: .; j_gene: TRBJ1-1; d_gene: .; CDR3aa: CASSRQGGYNTEAFF; CDR3nt: TGTGCCAGCAGCCGACAAGGGGGTTATAACACTGAAGCTTTCTTT
v_gene: TRBV19; abundance: .; j_gene: TRBJ2-5; d_gene: .; CDR3aa: CASSNRDSETQYF; CDR3nt: TGTGCCAGTAGTAACAGGGATTCTGAGACCCAGTACTTC
v_gene: TRBV14; abundance: .; j_gene: TRBJ1-2; d_gene: TRBD1; CDR3aa: CASSQGSGQGIFGYTF; CDR3nt: TGTGCCAGCAGCCAAGGATCTGGACAGGGGATTTTCGGCTACACCTTC
v_gene: TRBV11-1; abundance: .; j_gene: TRBJ1-1; d_gene: TRBD1; CDR3aa: CASSNNRGQGTEAFF; CDR3nt: TGTGCCAGCAGCAACAATAGGGGGCAAGGCACTGAAGCTTTCTTT
v_gene: TRBV7-3; abundance: .; j_gene: TRBJ1-2; d_gene: .; CDR3aa: CASSLGPDPGAGGYTF; CDR3nt: TGTGCCAGCAGCTTAGGCCCGGACCCTGGAGCGGGAGGCTACACCTTC
v_gene: TRBV11-1; abundance: .; j_gene: TRBJ1-1; d_gene: TRBD1; CDR3aa: CASSSNRGTEAFF; CDR3nt: TGTGCCAGCAGCAGTAACAGGGGGACTGAAGCTTTCTTT
v_gene: TRBV10-1; abundance: .; j_gene: TRBJ1-1; d_gene: .; CDR3aa: CASSESSVPKAFF; CDR3nt: TGCGCCAGCAGTGAGTCCTCGGTACCGAAAGCTTTCTTT
v_gene: TRBV4-2; abundance: .; j_gene: TRBJ1-1; d_gene: .; CDR3aa: CASSQGDGTMNTEAFF; CDR3nt: TGTGCCAGCAGCCAAGGGGACGGGACAATGAACACTGAAGCTTTCTTT
v_gene: TRBV5-5; abundance: .; j_gene: TRBJ2-7; d_gene: TRBD2; CDR3aa: CASSLILAGAGAYEQYF; CDR3nt: TGTGCCAGCAGCTTGATACTAGCGGGGGCCGGAGCCTACGAGCAGTACTTC
v_gene: TRBV12-3/TRBV12-4; abundance: .; j_gene: TRBJ1-2; d_gene: TRBD1; CDR3aa: CASSPIRTGGYTF; CDR3nt: TGTGCCAGCAGTCCCATACGGACAGGGGGCTACACCTTC
v_gene: TRBV5-8; abundance: .; j_gene: TRBJ2-7; d_gene: .; CDR3aa: CASSLVTYGQYF; CDR3nt: TGTGCCAGCAGCTTAGTGACTTACGGGCAGTACTTC
v_gene: TRBV11-2; abundance: .; j_gene: TRBJ1-2; d_gene: .; CDR3aa: CASSPEPIAAGYTF; CDR3nt: TGTGCCAGCAGCCCCGAACCTATCGCGGCGGGCTACACCTTC
v_gene: TRBV11-2; abundance: once; j_gene: TRBJ2-2; d_gene: .; CDR3aa: CASSFLDTLTGELFF; CDR3nt: TGTGCCAGCAGCTTTTTAGACACCCTCACCGGGGAGCTGTTTTTT
v_gene: TRBV6-6; abundance: .; j_gene: TRBJ2-4; d_gene: TRBD2; CDR3aa: CASSYGTSVNIQYF; CDR3nt: TGTGCCAGCAGCTACGGGACTAGCGTAAACATTCAGTACTTC
v_gene: TRBV6-5; abundance: .; j_gene: TRBJ1-4; d_gene: TRBD1; CDR3aa: CASGGQGGMWKLFF; CDR3nt: TGTGCCAGCGGAGGACAGGGCGGAATGTGGAAACTGTTTTTT
v_gene: TRBV5-1; abundance: .; j_gene: TRBJ1-1; d_gene: TRBD1; CDR3aa: CASSLETGGSENTEAFF; CDR3nt: TGCGCCAGCAGCTTGGAGACAGGGGGGTCTGAAAACACTGAAGCTTTCTTT
v_gene: TRBV10-2; abundance: .; j_gene: TRBJ2-7; d_gene: .; CDR3aa: CASKPTGGRAYEQYF; CDR3nt: TGCGCCAGCAAGCCCACGGGGGGCCGTGCCTACGAGCAGTACTTC
v_gene: TRBV9; abundance: .; j_gene: TRBJ2-1; d_gene: .; CDR3aa: CASSVAQGVGYNEQFF; CDR3nt: TGTGCCAGCAGCGTAGCACAGGGAGTTGGCTACAATGAGCAGTTCTTC